In its sample, the clone carrying this TCR beta chain was seen many times. Its specificity is not known. Germline-derived CDR1 and CDR2 are KGHSH and LQKENI. The CDR3 runs to 12 residues. V was pared by 2 bases and J by 6 bases, with 8 bases between. Template material for TCR beta VDJ and CDR3 profiling consisted of genomic DNA. Using its own MiXCR run on the reads, TCRdb lists one record per CDR3 protein. The sample consists of over 40,000 distinct CDR3 sequences, 70% to 80% of them appearing once. This sample is drawn from a study of CD8+CD57+ T cells in acquired aplastic anemia. Study as a whole: An average of about 10.8 million reads for CD4+ cells was obtained from healthy donors. Points from the study as a whole: Patients and controls had in common around 29 CD8+ CDR3 sequences.

The sequence was collected from a human donor in good health, serving as a control. This rearrangement joins TRBV18 to TRBJ2-7, with D unresolved. Sequenced: sorted CD4+, CD8+, or CD8+CD57+ T cells (not recorded which) from PBMCs. CDR3 sequence: CASSPRNGEQYF. DNA of the CDR3: TGTGCCAGCTCACCAAGAAACGGCGAGCAGTACTTC.